This TCR beta chain appears in the sequencing data of a study of blood T cell repertoires in COVID-19. Study context: Acute and convalescent COVID-19 specimens originated in the United States, Italy and Spain. Sample material is recorded as cDNA or gDNA derived from T cells, B-cell-depleted T cells, or PBMCs.

The CDR3 covers 14 residues. Germline assignment: CDR1 LGHNA and CDR2 YNFKEQ. V was pared by 3 bases and J by 5 bases, with 7 bases of the junction left unmatched. In the authors' workflow: The authors estimated nucleated cell counts from reference gene primer amplification. Here immunoSEQ multiplex PCR was the method, and the copy in TCRdb shows in-frame clones only, minus some. Clone size and V and J calls were adopted from that table, with D and trimming inferred from the DNA. The top ten hold over 9.5% of the sample, which has more than 130,000 clones, around nine tenths seen once. V and J are TRBV4-2 and TRBJ2-7; 7 bases match TRBD2. The TCR originated in a man aged 50-59 years with active or convalescent COVID-19. The sample was peripheral blood. The CDR3 DNA reads as TGTGCCAGCAGCCAGGGGGGAGGGAACCACGAGCAGTACTTC. Translating it yields CASSQGGGNHEQYF.